This T cell receptor beta chain was documented in a study of shared clonotypes between healthy human individuals (dated by TCRdb to 2018 to 2021). Concerning the study at large: Three men and a couple of women, aged 18 to 49 years, made up the cohort. Blood TCR repertoires of a handful of healthy adults were deeply sequenced to estimate repertoire size and the extent of clonotype sharing between individuals. Per donor, leukapheresis produced somewhere between about 0.94 and 9 billion PBMCs. For each donor, CD4 naive and CD4 memory were each run on three plates, CD8 naive on two plates, and CD8 memory on one plate. Different laboratories and diverse techniques were used to prepare libraries and sequence TCR repertoires, to increase sequencing depth and limit assay-specific biases.

Overall study outcomes, separate from this receptor: Sampling was restricted to blood, and TCR repertoires in tissues likely differ from the TCR repertoires found in blood. Estimated clonotype richness was generally larger for naive than for memory subsets. Pairwise subsampling indicated that sequencing depth was expected to affect the degree of clonotype sharing among donors. About 5% of naive CD4, 3% to 4% of naive CD8, about 2.1% of memory CD4, and less than 0.45% of memory CD8 clonotypes were shared across a few donors. Compared with non-shared clonotypes, clonotypes shared by all four sorted-subset donors had higher generation probabilities. Incomplete sequencing was indicated by rarefaction of sorted-subset datasets, despite the large sequencing depth. Because the study included a small number of donors, the genetic and exposure-history diversity represented was limited.

Trimming at the junction amounts to 3 bases on V and 1 base on J, and the germline ends lie 7 bases apart. The CDR3 holds 14 amino acids from the cysteine to the phenylalanine. This entry keeps only the CDR3 DNA: 42 bases, framed from base 1. CDR1 and CDR2, per the germline V gene (reference sequence), are MNHEY and SMNVEV. TCR CDR3 regions were amplified from genomic DNA by multiplex PCR using the deep immunoSEQ assay. Extracted genomic DNA from each cell subset was spread evenly across all wells of several immunoSEQ 96-well plates, with each plate serving as a replicate. For sorted subsets, roughly 0.2 ug genomic DNA, equal to tens of thousands of T cell genomes, was loaded into each replicate PCR. The purified libraries were quantified using a Qubit 3.0 fluorometer, sized with a Bioanalyzer 2100, and then quantified again using the KAPA Library Quantification kit. Every immunoSEQ 96-well plate was sequenced on a dedicated single-read 150-cycle Illumina NextSeq 550 flow cell. The paper's data handling went like this. Because the immunoSEQ output held only junctional sequences and lacked quality scores, the filtering could not match the filtering applied to full-length reads. To assign V/J genes and CDR3, sequences were annotated using PyIR, a Python wrapper for IgBLAST v1.9, with IMGT germline references. Reads with weak V/J assignments (E-value above 1e-6), missing CDR3, stop codons, out-of-frame junctions, or ambiguous translated residues were removed. A V3J clonotype was defined by an identical inferred V gene, J gene, and CDR3 amino acid sequence. Percentage overlap between repertoires was computed as shared unique clonotypes divided by the size of the smaller repertoire. Richness of each repertoire was evaluated using RTK rarefaction, the Chao1 estimator, and Recon v2.1 estimates of unobserved clonotypes. For all TCRbeta clonotypes obtained by the gDNA method from a few donors, generation probabilities were computed with OLGA. The immuneACCESS repertoire file appears here via TCRdb, limited to in-frame rearrangements. These files lack a portion of the clones; in checked studies, under half of the deficit traces to unresolved V genes, and the cause of the others is not known. V, J and clone size were drawn from that table, and D and trimming were deduced from the DNA. Here the sample has about 2.2 million clones; approximately 92% occur a single time. The ten largest clones take up under 2% of the sample.

The count of this clone is one. Its antigen is still unknown. Base qualities are not recorded, but no much larger clone differs from it by a single base. The identical CDR3 is also encoded by other nucleotide sequences in the sample. For the CD8 naive samples, CD45RO-negative cells were positively selected for CCR7, yielding a CD45RA+CCR7+ population from which TemRA cells were excluded. Donors were healthy HIV-negative adults with no recently reported acute infections or vaccinations. All donors were Caucasian adults living in Nashville, Tennessee, USA. Blood was collected by leukapheresis, and PBMCs were isolated by Ficoll-Histopaque density gradient centrifugation and then cryopreserved in liquid nitrogen vapor phase. Analytical flow cytometry was used to check the purity and quantity of every magnetically sorted T cell population. Genomic DNA was isolated from every sorted fraction and measured by UV absorbance on a Nanodrop 2000c.

Sample: naive CD8+ T cells from PBMCs. The cell subset or site label for this specimen denotes: CD45RA+CCR7+. This receptor chain uses TRBV27 and TRBJ1-5; no D gene can be assigned with confidence. The receptor comes from a young man in good health. Some clones in this sample may be carry-over from other donors' samples. CDR3 protein: CASSFIGSNQPQHF. Read as DNA, the sequence is TGTGCCAGCAGTTTCATCGGAAGCAATCAGCCCCAGCATTTT.